These 5 T cell receptor beta chains were all obtained from the same sample, sequenced in a study of T cells in women clearing cervical HPV infection. Assay used: immunoSEQ multiplex PCR; TCRdb lists only in-frame clones, some missing. The repertoire shows some 20,000 clones; the top ten hold roughly 5.2%. Sequencing was performed on blood buffy coat. All receptors come from a woman aged 18-69 years with a cervical HPV16 infection that either progressed to CIN3+ or cleared (not recorded which).

As to this clone: Coverage ceases 3 residues before the CDR3 finishes, and the germline J gene fills in the end. This chain uses TRBV20-1 with TRBJ1-6; tentative D call: TRBD1 (6 bases). V dropped 3 bases and J dropped 7 bases, with 10 bases sitting between them. Germline lookup yields CDR1 DFQATT and CDR2 SNEGSKA (reference sequence). The CDR3 runs 13 residues. The CDR3 DNA, read in part, is TGCAGTGCTAGGGACAGTAGGAATTCACCC. Translating it yields CSARDSRNSP. The CDR3 as a whole reads CSARDSRNSPLHF.

About this clone itself: The junction departs from germline at one end; a sequencing error may be responsible. Read data end 3 residues before the CDR3 end; the end is taken from the germline J gene. This chain joins TRBV4-2 and TRBJ2-5; possibly TRBD1 for D (6 bases). The CDR3 extends over 17 amino acids. Per the germline V gene, CDR1 is LGHNA and CDR2 is YNFKEQ. The covered CDR3 bases are TGCGCCAGCAGCCCTCAGACCATCGAAACAGGGATAGAGACC. It codes for CASSPQTIETGIET. The whole CDR3 reads CASSPQTIETGIETQYF.

In regard to this clone: The CDR3 end is not reached by the read, which stops 3 residues before it; the germline J gene fills it in. This chain uses TRBV7-3 with TRBJ2-3, with TRBD2 matching 7 bases. The CDR3 sequence is 13 residues long. V trimming: 3 bases; J trimming: 4 bases; junction bases outside the gene matches: 1. The germline V gene has CDR1 SGHTA and CDR2 FQGTGA. CDR3 region: CASSFRGADTQYF. CDR3 bases read: TGTGCCAGCAGCTTCCGGGGGGCAGATACG.

Concerning this clone itself: The CDR3 end lies 3 residues beyond the end of the read and is filled in from the germline J gene. The chain uses TRBV7-3 and TRBJ2-1, with TRBD2 matching 9 bases. V lost 1 base, J lost 7 bases, and 8 bases stayed unmatched. The CDR3 contains 16 residues. CDR1 and CDR2 (germline): SGHTA, FQGTGA. CDR3 sequence reads: CASSLIGGGASNEQFF. The CDR3 bases that were read are TGTGCCAGCAGCTTAATAGGCGGGGGGGCGTCAAATGAG.

About this clone itself: The read stops 3 residues short of the end of the CDR3; the missing end is completed from the germline J gene. J is TRBJ1-4 and V is TRBV7-9; D perhaps matches TRBD1 (6 bases). Germline CDR1 SEHNR, CDR2 FQNEAQ (reference sequence). The CDR3 consists of 14 residues. Trimming took 5 bases from V and 8 from J, leaving 15 bases between them. CDR3 region: CASSLGAGEEKLFF. The sequenced CDR3 bases are TGTGCCAGCAGCCTAGGGGCAGGGGAAGAAAAA.